This T cell receptor beta chain was captured in a study of T-cell reconstitution after alpha-beta-depleted transplantation in children. As for this clonotype: A much larger clone differs by one base, so this may be a read error.

The V gene's germline CDR1 is MDHEN and CDR2 SYDVKM. The CDR3 is 14 amino acids. TCRbeta library construction was performed incorporating unique molecular identifiers. TCRdb re-analysed the PCR reads in MiXCR, keeping a single row per CDR3 protein. Here the sample spans 240,000 or so distinct CDR3 sequences, about 12% being singletons. The chain recombines TRBV28 with TRBJ2-7; TRBD2 might be the D (6 bases). The sequenced sample was PBMCs from the stem cell graft donor, obtained from the stem cell graft. This sequence was found in a human donor who donated a stem cell graft to a child with acute lymphoblastic leukemia. DNA of the CDR3: TGTGCCAGCAGGTTCGGGACTTCCTCCTACGAGCATTACTTC. Its translation is CASRFGTSSYEHYF.